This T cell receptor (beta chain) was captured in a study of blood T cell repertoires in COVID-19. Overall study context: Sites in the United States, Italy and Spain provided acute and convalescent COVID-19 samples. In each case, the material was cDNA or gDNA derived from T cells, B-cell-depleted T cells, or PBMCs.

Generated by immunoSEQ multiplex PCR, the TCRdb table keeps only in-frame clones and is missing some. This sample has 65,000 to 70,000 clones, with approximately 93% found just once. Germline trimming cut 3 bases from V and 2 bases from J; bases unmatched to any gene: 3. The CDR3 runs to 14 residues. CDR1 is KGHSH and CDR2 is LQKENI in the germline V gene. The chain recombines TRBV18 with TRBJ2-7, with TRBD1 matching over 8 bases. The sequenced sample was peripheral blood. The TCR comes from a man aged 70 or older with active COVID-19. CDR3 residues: CASSPAGQAYEQYF. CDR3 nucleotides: TGTGCCAGCTCACCTGCGGGACAGGCCTACGAGCAGTACTTC.